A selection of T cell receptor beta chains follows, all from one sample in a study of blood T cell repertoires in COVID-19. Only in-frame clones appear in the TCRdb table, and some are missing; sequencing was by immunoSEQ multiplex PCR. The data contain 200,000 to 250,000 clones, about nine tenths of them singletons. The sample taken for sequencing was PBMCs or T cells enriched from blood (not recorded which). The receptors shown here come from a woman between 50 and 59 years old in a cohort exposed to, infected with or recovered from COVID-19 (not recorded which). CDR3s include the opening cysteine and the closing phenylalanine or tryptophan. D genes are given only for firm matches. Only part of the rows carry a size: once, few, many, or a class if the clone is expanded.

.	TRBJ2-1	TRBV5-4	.	TGTGCCAGCAGCCAACCGGGCCAAGGGAGATATGAGCAGTTCTTC	CASSQPGQGRYEQFF
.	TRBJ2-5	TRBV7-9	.	TGTGCCAGCAGCCCGCACGACAGGGAGGTAATAGAGACCCAGTACTTC	CASSPHDREVIETQYF
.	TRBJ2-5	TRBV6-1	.	TGTGCCAGCAGTGATATAAGACCGGGACAAATAATCAAGACCCAGTACTTC	CASSDIRPGQIIKTQYF
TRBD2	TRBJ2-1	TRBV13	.	TGTGCCAGCAGCTCCGAGGCTAGCGGGGGTGAGGAGCAGTTCTTC	CASSSEASGGEEQFF
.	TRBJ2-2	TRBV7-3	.	TGTGCCAGCAGCTTACAGAAGAACACCGGGGAGCTGTTTTTT	CASSLQKNTGELFF
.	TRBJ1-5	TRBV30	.	TGTGCCTGGAGTGTTCTAGGGGTTCTAGATCAGCCCCAGCATTTT	CAWSVLGVLDQPQHF
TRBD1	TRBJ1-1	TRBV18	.	TGTGCCAGCTCACCTAGGGACAGGGGAACTGAAGCTTTCTTT	CASSPRDRGTEAFF
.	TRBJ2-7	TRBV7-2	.	TGTGCCAGCAGCTTAGGCCGGGAGAGCTCCTACGAGCAGTACTTC	CASSLGRESSYEQYF
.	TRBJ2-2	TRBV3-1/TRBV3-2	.	TGTGCCAGCAGTTTCCCCGACAGTCGCCCCGAACCCACCGGGGAGCTGTTTTTT	CASSFPDSRPEPTGELFF
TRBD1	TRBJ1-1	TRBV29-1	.	TGCAGCGTTTCTTTCTCGACAGGGCAAAACACTGAAGCTTTCTTT	CSVSFSTGQNTEAFF
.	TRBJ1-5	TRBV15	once	TGTGCCACCAGCCTAAGAAATCAGCCCCAGCATTTT	CATSLRNQPQHF
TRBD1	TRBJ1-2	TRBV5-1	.	TGCGCCAGCAGCTTGGGACAGGGGAAACATGGCTACACCTTC	CASSLGQGKHGYTF
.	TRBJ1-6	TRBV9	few	TGTGCCAGCACTAGGGACACGGGGTCACCCCTCCACTTT	CASTRDTGSPLHF
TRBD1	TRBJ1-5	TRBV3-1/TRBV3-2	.	TGTGCCAGCAGCCTAACACAGGGGGGTCAGCCCCAGCATTTT	CASSLTQGGQPQHF
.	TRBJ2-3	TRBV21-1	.	TGTGCCAGCAGCCTCGGGACTCCGAGCACAGATACGCAGTATTTT	CASSLGTPSTDTQYF
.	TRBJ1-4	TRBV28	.	TGTGCCAGCGGTAGGGGAAATGAAAAACTGTTTTTT	CASGRGNEKLFF
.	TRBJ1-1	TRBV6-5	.	TGTGCCAGCAGTTACTCGGGCCGAACGTATGAAGCTTTCTTT	CASSYSGRTYEAFF
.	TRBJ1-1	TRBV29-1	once	TGCAGCGTTGCAACAGGGAACACTGAAGCTTTCTTT	CSVATGNTEAFF
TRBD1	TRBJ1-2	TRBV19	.	TGTGCCAGTAGTGTCGAAGGGGGCGATGGCTACACCTTC	CASSVEGGDGYTF
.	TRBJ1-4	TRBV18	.	TGTGCCAGCTCACCCCCGCCTCAGGGATCTAATGAAAAACTGTTTTTT	CASSPPPQGSNEKLFF
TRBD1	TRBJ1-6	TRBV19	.	TGTGCCAGTAGGACGACAGGGGGTTCTAATTCACCCCTCCACTTT	CASRTTGGSNSPLHF
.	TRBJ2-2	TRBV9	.	TGTGCCAGCAGCCTAGCCATTCGGGCGGGGATTTCCAACACCGGGGAGCTGTTTTTT	CASSLAIRAGISNTGELFF
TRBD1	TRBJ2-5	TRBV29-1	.	TGCAGCGGAACCGGGACAGGGATGGAGACCCAGTACTTC	CSGTGTGMETQYF
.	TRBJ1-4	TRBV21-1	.	TGTGCCAGCAGCCGGATACTCCGGGGAGGGCTGCGAGAAAAACTGTTTTTT	CASSRILRGGLREKLFF
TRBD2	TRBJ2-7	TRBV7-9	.	TGTGCCAGCAGCTCAGTACCGGGACTACGGGGAAGCGAGCAGTACTTC	CASSSVPGLRGSEQYF
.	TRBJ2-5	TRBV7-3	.	TGTGCCAGCAGCTTACCGGGCGGGCAGACCCAGTACTTC	CASSLPGGQTQYF
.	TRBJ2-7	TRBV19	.	TGTGCCAGTAGTATGGGGCATACAGGATTTGGCAGCGAGCAGTACTTC	CASSMGHTGFGSEQYF
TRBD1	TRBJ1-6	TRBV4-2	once	TGTGCCAGCAGCCAGGCCAGGACAGGGCGGCCCCTCCACTTT	CASSQARTGRPLHF
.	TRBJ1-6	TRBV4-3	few	TGCGCCAGCAGCCAAGACAGTAGCGGTAATTCACCCCTCCACTTT	CASSQDSSGNSPLHF
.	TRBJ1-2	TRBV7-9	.	TGTGCCAGCAGCTCACCCCCAGGAGACAGAAACTATGGCTACACCTTC	CASSSPPGDRNYGYTF
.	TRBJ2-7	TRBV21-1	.	TGTGCCAGCAGCAATGGCGACAGTCTTTACGAGCAGTACTTC	CASSNGDSLYEQYF
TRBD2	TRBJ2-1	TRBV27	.	TGTGCCAGCAGTTTATTCCCCCCCGGGGGGGGCTCCTACAATGAGCAGTTCTTC	CASSLFPPGGGSYNEQFF
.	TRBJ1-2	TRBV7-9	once	TGTGCCAGCAGCTCAGGGGTCGTTCGTTACAGAAATTATGGCTACACCTTC	CASSSGVVRYRNYGYTF
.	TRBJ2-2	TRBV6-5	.	TGTGCCAGCAGTTACTCCGGGAGGAACACCGGGGAGCTGTTTTTT	CASSYSGRNTGELFF
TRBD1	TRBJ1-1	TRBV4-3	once	TGCGCCAGCAGCCAAGCCGCGGGACAGGGGTATGAGAACACTGAAGCTTTCTTT	CASSQAAGQGYENTEAFF
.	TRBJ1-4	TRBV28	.	TGTGCCAGCAGTTTGCCAGGACACCCTGTAAATGAAAAACTGTTTTTT	CASSLPGHPVNEKLFF
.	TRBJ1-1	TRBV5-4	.	TGTGCCAGCAGCCGGGGGGGGAGCCCTTCGATGAACACTGAAGCTTTCTTT	CASSRGGSPSMNTEAFF
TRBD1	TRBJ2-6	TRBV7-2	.	TGTGCCAGCATACCGGGACAGGGATCCTCTGGGGCCAACGTCCTGACTTTC	CASIPGQGSSGANVLTF
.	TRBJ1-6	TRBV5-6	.	TGTGCCAGCAGCACTATGCGGGACTTTAATAATTCACCCCTCCACTTT	CASSTMRDFNNSPLHF
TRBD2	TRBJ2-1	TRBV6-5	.	TGTGCCAGCGGGCGGGGGGCGACTTATTACAATGAGCAGTTCTTC	CASGRGATYYNEQFF
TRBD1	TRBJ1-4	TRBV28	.	TGTGCCAGCAGTATCAGACAGGGGAATAATGAAAAACTGTTTTTT	CASSIRQGNNEKLFF
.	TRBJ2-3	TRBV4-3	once	TGCGCCAGCAAGCGGGCCCTGAGAGGGGGCGCAGATACGCAGTATTTT	CASKRALRGGADTQYF
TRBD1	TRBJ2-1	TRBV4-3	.	TGCGCCAGCAGCCCGCGGACAGGGAATGAGCAGTTCTTC	CASSPRTGNEQFF
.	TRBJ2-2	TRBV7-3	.	TGTGCCAGCAGCTTAGGCAGGGCTGGCGGGGAGCTGTTTTTT	CASSLGRAGGELFF
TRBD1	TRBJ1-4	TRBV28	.	TGTGCCAGCAACCCGACAGGGGGCTATCGTGAAAAACTGTTTTTT	CASNPTGGYREKLFF
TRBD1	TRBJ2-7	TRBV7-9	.	TGTGCCAGCAGCTCCCATAAGGGACAGGGCTACGAGCAGTACTTC	CASSSHKGQGYEQYF
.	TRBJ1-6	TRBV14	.	TGTGCCAGCAGCCAAATCCAGGGCTCGGGTCTTGGTAATTCACCCCTCCACTTT	CASSQIQGSGLGNSPLHF
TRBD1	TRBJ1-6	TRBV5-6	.	TGTGCCAGCAGCTTGAGACAGGGAAATAATTCACCCCTCCACTTT	CASSLRQGNNSPLHF
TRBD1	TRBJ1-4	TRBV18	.	TGTGCCAGCTCACCAAAACCGGGACAGGGGTCCGGAAAACTGTTTTTT	CASSPKPGQGSGKLFF
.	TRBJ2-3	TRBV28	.	TGTGCCAGCAGTTTAGCGGGACTTGTCTGGTATACGCAGTATTTT	CASSLAGLVWYTQYF
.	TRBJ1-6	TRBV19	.	TGTGCCAGTAGTATAACAGCTAATTCACCCCTCCACTTT	CASSITANSPLHF
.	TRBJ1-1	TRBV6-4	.	TGTGCCACCATGGACAGCACGAACACTGAAGCTTTCTTT	CATMDSTNTEAFF
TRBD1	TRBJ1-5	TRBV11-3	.	TGTGCCAGCAGCTTAGACCAGGACAGGTATTATCAGCCCCAGCATTTT	CASSLDQDRYYQPQHF